One and the same sample provided the 7 T cell receptor beta chains below, sequenced in a study of T cells in tuberculosis. After thawing and overnight rest, PBMC were stained with GMM-loaded CD1B tetramer, viability dye and anti-CD3 for sorting. CD1B tetramers were loaded with Rhodococcus equi-derived C32 glucose monomycolate. Profiled with immunoSEQ multiplex PCR; TCRdb holds only in-frame clones, not every one. The profile covers some 90,000 clones, with approximately 90% appearing a single time and under 2.5% taken by the ten largest. Sequencing input: CD1b-GMM tetramer-negative cells sorted from PBMCs. These receptors originate from an adult woman with latent tuberculosis.

CDR3 sequence reads: CASSPPQGNGGGLPQHF. CDR3 bases: TGTGCCAGCAGCCCCCCCCAAGGTAACGGCGGAGGGTTGCCCCAGCATTTT. The V and J genes are TRBV28 and TRBJ1-5; D is uncertain. The CDR3 contains 17 residues. Looked up from germline, CDR1 is MDHEN and CDR2 is SYDVKM. The germline V and J ends were trimmed by 6 bases and 9 bases, with 27 bases remaining between them. Complete variable domain (other parts from reference TRBV28 and TRBJ1-5): DVKVTQSSRYLVKRTGEKVFLECVQDMDHENMFWYRQDPGLGLRLIYFSYDVKMKEKGDIPEGYSVSREKKERFSLILESASTNQTSMYLCASSPPQGNGGGLPQHFGDGTRLSIL.

This clone was recorded a few times. Here the CDR3 omits its conserved ending phenylalanine or tryptophan, so a read error is the likely source. The limits of the CDR3 on the DNA are not certain, so only TCRdb's listed CDR3 is given. The chain has TRBV7-9 and TRBJ2-7; TRBD2, as called in the table, went unchecked against the DNA. Including both end residues, the CDR3 is 10 amino acids long. Germline V CDR1 and CDR2: SEHNR, FQNEAQ (reference sequence). The CDR3 loop reads CASSQLAGSL.

The chain has TRBV6-5 and TRBJ2-5; the D gene is possibly TRBD1 (6 bases). V gave up 8 bases and J gave up 4 bases, with 17 bases separating them. This CDR3 has 14 residues. Germline V lookup: CDR1 MNHEY, CDR2 SVGAGI. The chain's CDR3 is CASGRGPQGETQYF. The CDR3 DNA reads as TGTGCCAGCGGCAGGGGCCCCCAGGGAGAGACCCAGTACTTC.

A single count supports this clone. The chain joins TRBV19 to TRBJ2-5; 11 bases are shared with TRBD2. Per germline, CDR1 LNHDA and CDR2 SQIVND (reference sequence). Trimming removed 5 bases from V and 7 bases from J; junction bases left unmatched: 3. The CDR3 has 13 amino acids. This CDR3 reads CASSATSGVTQYF. As DNA, the CDR3 is TGTGCCAGTAGTGCGACTAGCGGGGTGACCCAGTACTTC.

The chain employs TRBV7-9 and TRBJ1-2, with 8 bases that match TRBD1. There are 15 residues in the CDR3. V gave up 5 bases and J gave up 4 bases; unmatched junction bases: 9. CDR1 and CDR2 from the germline V gene are SEHNR and FQNEAQ (reference sequence). The CDR3 DNA follows: TGTGCCAGCAGCAAATCCTACGACAGGGGCTATGGCTACACCTTC. Amino acid sequence: CASSKSYDRGYGYTF.

The rearrangement uses TRBV27 and TRBJ2-6; possibly TRBD1 for D (6 bases). The CDR3 has 13 residues. V lost 6 bases to trimming and J lost 12 bases, with 15 bases between them. Germline V lookup: CDR1 MNHEY, CDR2 SMNVEV (reference sequence). The CDR3 protein is CASSLSGARVLTF. CDR3 bases: TGTGCCAGCAGCCTCTCAGGGGCGCGCGTCCTGACTTTC.

This chain joins TRBV21-1 and TRBJ1-4. TRBV21-1 is labeled a pseudogene. There are 17 residues in the CDR3. The CDR3 nucleotides are TGTGCCATCCCCTTACTCACGAATTGTGCAACTAATGAAAAACTGTTTTTT. Translated, it gives CAIPLLTNCATNEKLFF.